Shown below are 27 T cell receptor beta chains from a single sample sequenced in a study of cytomegalovirus exposure and HLA in healthy donors. PCR used 60 Vbeta primers and 13 Jbeta primers. Sequenced by immunoSEQ multiplex PCR; TCRdb stores in-frame clones only, minus some. The table shows hundreds of thousands of clones, with 80% to 90% occurring only once. Sequencing input: PBMCs. The receptors come from a woman between 18 and 30 years old in good health and CMV-seronegative.

The gene calls are TRBV5-1 and TRBJ1-5; D unresolved. The CDR3 runs 15 residues. The V gene's germline CDR1 is SGHRS and CDR2 YFSETQ. V lost 0 bases and J lost 0, with 7 bases in between. Written as DNA, the CDR3 is TGCGCCAGCAGCTTGGGAGAAGATAGCAATCAGCCCCAGCATTTT. This translates into CASSLGEDSNQPQHF. Drawing the rest from reference TRBV5-1 and TRBJ1-5, the complete variable domain is KAGVTQTPRYLIKTRGQQVTLSCSPISGHRSVSWYQQTPGQGLQFLFEYFSETQRNKGNFPGRFSGRQFSNSRSEMNVSTLELGDSALYLCASSLGEDSNQPQHFGDGTRLSIL.

This chain uses TRBV7-8 with TRBJ1-2; TRBD1 matches 7 bases. V was pared by 4 bases and J by 0 bases, with 5 bases of the junction left unmatched. The CDR3 totals 15 residues. Germline lookup yields CDR1 SGHVS and CDR2 FQNEAQ. The CDR3 DNA reads as TGTGCCAGCAGCTCCACACAGGGGACTAACTATGGCTACACCTTC. Translated: CASSSTQGTNYGYTF.

A few counts support this clone. The V call is TRBV5-1, the J call TRBJ1-4; weak D call: TRBD1 (6 bases). V was pared by 4 bases and J by 0 bases, with 10 bases between. The CDR3 spans 15 residues. Germline lookup yields CDR1 SGHRS and CDR2 YFSETQ. As DNA, the CDR3 is TGCGCCAGCAGCCGGGGGGGCGCAACTAATGAAAAACTGTTTTTT. This translates into CASSRGGATNEKLFF.

In its sample, this clone was seen a few times. The CDR3 DNA follows: TGTGCCAGCAGCTTTCCCGGCTCTGGGGCCAACGTCCTGACTTTC. Amino acid sequence: CASSFPGSGANVLTF. This rearrangement joins TRBV7-8 to TRBJ2-6; no reliable D call. Germline V gene data show CDR1 as SGHVS and CDR2 as FQNEAQ. Deletions cut 3 bases from V and 0 bases from J, with 6 bases between. CDR3 size: 15 residues.

This clone was observed a single time. The same CDR3 arises from other DNA sequences in this sample as well. The genes are TRBV9 and TRBJ1-1; tentatively, D is TRBD1 (5 bases). The V end was cut by 4 bases, the J end by 5 bases, with 18 bases between. This CDR3 has 15 amino acids. CDR1 is SGDLS, CDR2 YYNGEE, per germline. CDR3 in amino acids: CASSLLRTGGTEAFF. CDR3 bases: TGTGCCAGCAGCCTCTTGAGGACGGGGGGGACTGAAGCTTTCTTT.

The chain employs TRBV6-5 and TRBJ2-7; 8 bases line up with TRBD1. This CDR3 comprises 16 residues. With 2 bases clipped from V and 5 bases from J, the junction kept 11 bases outside the gene matches. Germline V gives CDR1 MNHEY, CDR2 SVGAGI. The chain's CDR3 is CASSYGLRTGINEQYF. The CDR3 coding sequence is TGTGCCAGCAGTTACGGGCTAAGGACAGGGATCAACGAGCAGTACTTC.

The rearrangement links TRBV19 to TRBJ1-2, with D uncertain. V was trimmed by 8 bases and J by 5 bases, leaving 12 bases between them. The CDR3 extends over 12 amino acids. CDR1 and CDR2 (germline): LNHDA, SQIVND (reference sequence). The CDR3 coding sequence is TGTGCCAGTTCCGAGGTCGGGTATGGCTACACCTTC. It specifies CASSEVGYGYTF.

J is TRBJ1-4 and V is TRBV25-1; no clear D gene. The CDR3 runs 15 residues. V shed 3 bases and J shed 0 bases, with 8 bases lying between them. Germline lookup yields CDR1 MGHDK and CDR2 SYGVNS. CDR3 DNA sequence: TGTGCCAGCAGTGACGACTCTGCAACTAATGAAAAACTGTTTTTT. This encodes CASSDDSATNEKLFF.

V and J are TRBV20-1 and TRBJ1-2; tentatively, D is TRBD1 (5 bases). Trimming removed 0 bases at V and 13 bases at J, with 12 bases between. Germline CDR1 DFQATT, CDR2 SNEGSKA (reference sequence). CDR3 size: 11 residues. CDR3 in amino acids: CSARDPPGCTF. CDR3 nucleotide sequence: TGCAGTGCTAGAGATCCCCCAGGGTGCACCTTC.

This sequence joins TRBV7-7 and TRBJ1-1; D perhaps matches TRBD1 (5 bases). This CDR3 has 13 residues. Trimming cost V 6 bases and J 4 bases, with 12 bases left between them. Germline CDR1 and CDR2: SSHAT and FNYEAQ (reference sequence). As DNA, the CDR3 is TGTGCCAGCAGTTTCAGGGTGGGCACTGAAGCTTTCTTT. Protein: CASSFRVGTEAFF. Filled out from reference TRBV7-7 and TRBJ1-1, the complete variable domain reads GAGVSQSPRYKVTKRGQDVTLRCDPISSHATLYWYQQALGQGPEFLTYFNYEAQPDKSGLPSDRFSAERPEGSISTLTIQRTEQRDSAMYRCASSFRVGTEAFFGQGTRLTVV.

The V gene is TRBV5-6, the J gene TRBJ1-1; 7 bases are a match to TRBD1. Looked up from germline, CDR1 is SGHDT and CDR2 is YYEEEE. J gave up 2 bases and V 3 bases, and 7 bases lay outside the gene matches. The CDR3 has 15 residues. CDR3 nucleotide sequence: TGTGCCAGCAGCTCAGGATACAGGGGCAACACTGAAGCTTTCTTT. Protein product: CASSSGYRGNTEAFF.

The genes are TRBV7-7 and TRBJ2-3, with 13 bases matching TRBD2. V dropped 5 bases and J dropped 2; count of bases not matched to a gene: 4. Germline V gives CDR1 SSHAT, CDR2 FNYEAQ (reference sequence). The CDR3 has 16 amino acids. The CDR3: CASSPGLAGNTDTQYF. The CDR3 DNA sequence: TGTGCCAGCAGCCCGGGACTAGCGGGGAACACAGATACGCAGTATTTT.

The chain recombines TRBV10-3 with TRBJ1-1; 8 nucleotides align to TRBD1. Germline loops: CDR1 ENHRY, CDR2 SYGVKD. This CDR3 spans 15 amino acids. V gave up 6 bases and J gave up 3 bases; unmatched junction bases: 9. CDR3 protein: CAIRGRVQGDTEAFF. CDR3 in DNA: TGTGCCATCAGGGGGAGGGTACAGGGGGACACTGAAGCTTTCTTT.

V is TRBV15 and J is TRBJ2-1; possibly TRBD2 for D (6 bases). V was pared by 1 base and J by 5 bases, with 15 bases between. Germline V gene data show CDR1 as LNHNV and CDR2 as YYDKDF (reference sequence). The CDR3 runs 16 residues. In DNA, the CDR3 is TGTGCCACCAGCAGAGCGGTGGTAGCGGATGACAATGAGCAGTTCTTC. Amino acids: CATSRAVVADDNEQFF. Full variable domain (rest looked up from reference TRBV15 and TRBJ2-1): DAMVIQNPRYQVTQFGKPVTLSCSQTLNHNVMYWYQQKSSQAPKLLFHYYDKDFNNEADTPDNFQSRRPNTSFCFLDIRSPGLGDTAMYLCATSRAVVADDNEQFFGPGTRLTVL.

V usage is TRBV27 and J usage is TRBJ2-3; TRBD1 matches 9 bases. The V gene's germline CDR1 is MNHEY and CDR2 SMNVEV (reference sequence). The CDR3 totals 16 residues. The V segment lost 1 base and the J segment 0 bases; nucleotides outside the gene matches: 2. The CDR3 coding sequence is TGTGCCAGCAGTTTATTTGGACAGGGGAGCACAGATACGCAGTATTTT. Encoded protein: CASSLFGQGSTDTQYF.

This chain joins TRBV25-1 and TRBJ2-5, with 8 bases that match TRBD1. The last part of the DNA fits TRBJ2-7 better; the J call may be wrong. The CDR3 runs 14 residues. The germline gives CDR1 MGHDK, CDR2 SYGVNS. DNA for the CDR3: TGTGCCAGCAGTGGGACAGGGTTCTCCTACGAGCAGTACTTC. Translating gives CASSGTGFSYEQYF.

J is TRBJ2-7 and V is TRBV29-1, with 8 bases matching TRBD1. Trimming at V came to 5 bases and at J to 7 bases, leaving 4 bases not matched to a gene. The CDR3 is made up of 11 amino acids. Per the germline V gene, CDR1 is SQVTM and CDR2 is ANQGSEA. As DNA, the CDR3 is TGCAGCGTTCGGACAGGGCTTGAGCAGTACTTC. This sequence encodes CSVRTGLEQYF.

The rearrangement joins TRBV4-1 to TRBJ2-3, with D maybe TRBD1 (6 bases). The germline CDR1 and CDR2 sequences are MGHRA and YSYEKL. This CDR3 comprises 17 residues. Trimming took off 0 bases at V and 2 bases at J, with 15 bases between the two ends. The CDR3 DNA is TGCGCCAGCAGCCAAGACCCCGGGACAAGAAACACAGATACGCAGTATTTT. Protein product: CASSQDPGTRNTDTQYF.

This clone was detected only once. The genes are TRBV6-1 and TRBJ2-5, with a tentative D call TRBD1 (6 bases). Germline V gives CDR1 MNHNS, CDR2 SASEGT. V gave up 1 base and J gave up 5 bases, with 20 bases separating them. CDR3 length: 17 amino acids. The CDR3 bases are TGTGCCAGCAGTGAAGGCCGGGCTAGGGGGTCTGGGGAGACCCAGTACTTC. Translated: CASSEGRARGSGETQYF.

The chain links TRBV4-2 to TRBJ1-1, with D possibly TRBD1 on 6 matching bases. The CDR3 is 16 residues long. With 0 bases removed from V and 5 bases from J, the gap between germline ends came to 16 bases. CDR1 is LGHNA and CDR2 is YNFKEQ in the germline V gene. CDR3: CASSQEGSEGGTEAFF. DNA of the CDR3: TGTGCCAGCAGCCAAGAAGGAAGCGAGGGGGGGACTGAAGCTTTCTTT.

V is TRBV27 and J is TRBJ2-7; TRBD1 agrees at 9 bases. CDR1 and CDR2 from the germline V gene are MNHEY and SMNVEV (reference sequence). The CDR3 totals 15 residues. The trim removed 0 bases at V and 2 bases at J, leaving 2 bases unmatched. CDR3 nucleotide sequence: TGTGCCAGCAGTTTATCGGGACAGGGAGCCTACGAGCAGTACTTC. It translates to CASSLSGQGAYEQYF.

This chain joins TRBV7-9 and TRBJ2-5, with 7 bases aligning to TRBD2. Germline V gives CDR1 SEHNR, CDR2 FQNEAQ (reference sequence). CDR3 length equals 14 residues. With 5 bases clipped from V and 2 bases from J, the junction kept 5 bases outside the gene matches. The CDR3 spells CASSPGLVQETQYF. CDR3 nucleotides: TGTGCCAGCAGCCCTGGACTAGTTCAAGAGACCCAGTACTTC.

The chain recombines TRBV4-1 with TRBJ1-5; D might be TRBD1 (5 bases). CDR3 size: 15 residues. The V and J ends lost 0 bases and 6 bases respectively, with 12 bases between them. Germline V gene lookup returns CDR1 MGHRA and CDR2 YSYEKL. CDR3 in DNA: TGCGCCAGCAGCCAAGATGAAGGGGTTGGTCAGCCCCAGCATTTT. It translates to CASSQDEGVGQPQHF.

CDR3 nucleotides: TGTGCCAGAAGGGGGACAGAGCTTAACTATGGCTACACCTTC. This sequence encodes CARRGTELNYGYTF. The J gene is TRBJ1-2, the V gene TRBV5-3, with 7 bases that match TRBD1. TRBV5-3 is annotated as an ORF whose role is uncertain. The J segment lost 1 base and the V segment lost 5 bases, leaving 5 bases of the junction unmatched. The length of the CDR3 is 14 residues.

V is TRBV2 and J is TRBJ1-2, with a possible D match to TRBD1 (6 bases). CDR3 size: 16 residues. The germline V and J ends were trimmed by 1 base and 1 base, with 13 bases remaining between them. CDR1 and CDR2 (germline): SNHLY, FYNNEI. CDR3 DNA sequence: TGTGCCAGCAGTGAAGGGGGCGGACAGATTAACTATGGCTACACCTTC. This codes for CASSEGGGQINYGYTF. Variable domain in full (rest from reference TRBV2 and TRBJ1-2): EPEVTQTPSHQVTQMGQEVILRCVPISNHLYFYWYRQILGQKVEFLVSFYNNEISEKSEIFDDQFSVERPDGSNFTLKIRSTKLEDSAMYFCASSEGGGQINYGYTFGSGTRLTVV.

The chain joins TRBV6-1 to TRBJ1-5; D is possibly TRBD1 (6 bases). Looked up from germline, CDR1 is MNHNS and CDR2 is SASEGT. The length of the CDR3 is 15 residues. The V end was cut by 6 bases, the J end by 0 bases, with 12 bases between. This CDR3 reads CASRDRKYSNQPQHF. The DNA for the CDR3 is TGTGCCAGCAGGGACAGAAAGTATAGCAATCAGCCCCAGCATTTT.

The CDR3 here is CATSRDRSAGGSYEQYF. The CDR3 region has the DNA TGTGCCACCAGCAGAGATCGATCAGCGGGGGGTTCCTACGAGCAGTACTTC. This sequence joins TRBV15 and TRBJ2-7, with TRBD2 matching over 9 bases. V gave up 0 bases and J gave up 1 base; unmatched junction bases: 7. This CDR3 spans 17 amino acids. Germline CDR1 reads LNHNV; CDR2 reads YYDKDF (reference sequence).